These 14 T cell receptor beta chains share one sample of origin, sequenced in a study of cytomegalovirus exposure and HLA in healthy donors. The study ran its PCR with 60 Vbeta and 13 Jbeta primers. The assay was immunoSEQ multiplex PCR, and TCRdb's table has in-frame clones only and misses some. This sample has 70,000 to 95,000 clones; 65% to 85% occur once, and the top ten carry around 2%. The specimen sequenced was PBMCs. These receptors came from a man between 18 and 35 years old in good health and CMV-seronegative.

This chain connects TRBV6-1 to TRBJ1-5, with TRBD1 matching over 8 bases. Germline V gene sequence: CDR1 MNHNS, CDR2 SASEGT. V was clipped by 4 bases and J by 6 bases; unmatched bases: 8. There are 15 residues in the CDR3. This CDR3 is CASSGDRGGGQPQHF. The DNA of the CDR3 is TGTGCCAGCAGTGGCGACAGGGGTGGGGGTCAGCCCCAGCATTTT.

The chain links TRBV27 to TRBJ1-6, with 12 bases fitting TRBD1. The CDR3 runs 15 residues. J gave up 10 bases and V 4 bases, and 5 bases lay outside the gene matches. Germline CDR1 is MNHEY and CDR2 is SMNVEV (reference sequence). CDR3 sequence: CASSSGTGGRSPLHF. In DNA, the CDR3 is TGTGCCAGCAGTTCCGGGACAGGGGGCCGCTCACCCCTCCACTTT.

This sequence joins TRBV11-2 and TRBJ2-7; 10 positions match TRBD1. The CDR3 consists of 16 residues. Losses at the gene ends were 5 bases for V and 4 bases for J; bases not matched to a gene: 11. The germline V gene has CDR1 SGHAT and CDR2 FQNNGV. CDR3 nucleotides: TGTGCCAGCAGCGCCAAGGGGGGACAGGGGAGGTACGAGCAGTACTTC. It codes for CASSAKGGQGRYEQYF.

The rearrangement links TRBV19 to TRBJ1-5, with 8 bases matching TRBD1. The trim removed 6 bases at V and 0 bases at J, leaving 10 bases unmatched. Germline lookup yields CDR1 LNHDA and CDR2 SQIVND (reference sequence). This CDR3 is 17 amino acids long. The CDR3 sequence: CASRRQGRDYSNQPQHF. The CDR3 DNA is TGTGCCAGTAGGAGACAGGGGCGTGATTATAGCAATCAGCCCCAGCATTTT.

The chain joins TRBV9 to TRBJ1-3, with 7 nucleotides matching TRBD1. Trimming removed 3 bases from V and 1 base from J; junction bases left unmatched: 10. Germline V gives CDR1 SGDLS, CDR2 YYNGEE. The CDR3 consists of 17 residues. For the CDR3, the DNA is TGTGCCAGCAGCGCCGAGCGACAGGGTTTATCTGGAAACACCATATATTTT. It translates to CASSAERQGLSGNTIYF.

The gene calls are TRBV4-1 and TRBJ1-5; D might be TRBD1 (5 bases). The CDR3 is made up of 15 amino acids. Germline-derived CDR1 and CDR2 are MGHRA and YSYEKL. Trimming took 4 bases from V and 4 from J, leaving 14 bases between them. The DNA of the CDR3 is TGCGCCAGCAGCCGAGTCCCCGGGGGAAATCAGCCCCAGCATTTT. Amino acid sequence: CASSRVPGGNQPQHF.

CDR3 protein: CASSLTSSGMGDSPLHF. The CDR3 DNA follows: TGTGCCAGCTCATTGACGTCGTCGGGGATGGGAGATTCACCCCTCCACTTT. V usage is TRBV18 and J usage is TRBJ1-6, with D hard to call. V was clipped by 5 bases and J by 8 bases, with 22 bases between them. In germline, CDR1 is KGHSH, CDR2 LQKENI. The CDR3 covers 17 residues.

This clone has just one count. This chain uses TRBV6-1 with TRBJ2-5, with 8 bases that match TRBD2. The CDR3 loop spans 15 amino acids. After removal of 2 bases from V and 4 bases from J, the junction contained 6 bases not matched to a gene. Germline V lookup: CDR1 MNHNS, CDR2 SASEGT. CDR3 in DNA: TGTGCCAGCAGTGAATATGACGGGGGGGGAGAGACCCAGTACTTC. Amino acid sequence: CASSEYDGGGETQYF.

This clone is labeled as medium-sized. The V and J genes are TRBV6-1 and TRBJ1-1; D call uncertain. The CDR3 has 11 amino acids. V lost 3 bases and J 7 bases, leaving 6 bases between the germline ends. Germline V gene lookup returns CDR1 MNHNS and CDR2 SASEGT. The CDR3, as DNA: TGTGCCAGCAGTGAGGAGATTGAAGCTTTCTTT. Protein sequence: CASSEEIEAFF.

This chain uses TRBV9 with TRBJ1-6; 7 positions agree with TRBD1. V was pared by 3 bases and J by 5 bases, with 5 bases of the junction left unmatched. Germline V gene lookup returns CDR1 SGDLS and CDR2 YYNGEE. The CDR3 spans 15 residues. The CDR3 region has the DNA TGTGCCAGCAGCGGCCGGGACAGAAATAATTCACCCCTCCACTTT. Protein: CASSGRDRNNSPLHF.

Here the CDR3 reads CAWSVGVGTHEQYF. CDR3 coding DNA: TGTGCCTGGAGTGTAGGGGTGGGAACTCACGAGCAGTACTTC. The chain links TRBV30 to TRBJ2-7; D is perhaps TRBD1 (5 bases). V was pared by 0 bases and J by 5 bases, with 14 bases between. CDR1 and CDR2 from the germline V gene are GTSNPN and SVGIG (reference sequence). CDR3 size: 14 residues.

In the case of this clone: The sample contains more than one DNA sequence encoding this CDR3. The chain couples TRBV6-5 to TRBJ1-2; possible D gene TRBD1, 6 bases. CDR1 and CDR2 (germline): MNHEY, SVGAGI. The CDR3 runs 15 residues. V lost 5 bases and J lost 1, with 14 bases in between. The CDR3 loop is CASSPRRTVNYGYTF. The CDR3 DNA reads as TGTGCCAGCAGTCCCCGAAGGACAGTTAACTATGGCTACACCTTC.

V gene TRBV7-7 combines with J gene TRBJ2-5, with 7 positions matching TRBD2. CDR3 length: 15 residues. Germline CDR1 and CDR2: SSHAT and FNYEAQ (reference sequence). CDR3 bases: TGTGCTAGCGGGCCCTTGGTCGGGGGCCAAGAGACCCAGTACTTC. This sequence encodes CASGPLVGGQETQYF.

The V call is TRBV11-2, the J call TRBJ1-6; 10 nucleotides agree with TRBD1. Germline V lookup: CDR1 SGHAT, CDR2 FQNNGV. The CDR3 has 15 residues. Unmatched junction bases numbered 5, after V lost 3 bases and J lost 9 bases. DNA for the CDR3: TGTGCCAGCAGCTTGGAGACAGGGGGCCCTTCACCCCTCCACTTT. This translates into CASSLETGGPSPLHF. The full variable domain, with the rest looked up from reference TRBV11-2 and TRBJ1-6, is EAGVAQSPRYKIIEKRQSVAFWCNPISGHATLYWYQQILGQGPKLLIQFQNNGVVDDSQLPKDRFSAERLKGVDSTLKIQPAKLEDSAVYLCASSLETGGPSPLHFGNGTRLTVT.